A selection of T cell receptor beta chains follows, all from one sample in a study of a mutant IDH1 vaccine in newly diagnosed glioma. TCRdb keeps only in-frame clones here, not all; method: immunoSEQ multiplex PCR. The repertoire holds about 56,000 clones, roughly nine tenths seen once, with around 1.5% in the top ten. Their antigens are not known. The starting material was PBMCs, obtained from a glioma patient whose treatment included an IDH1 peptide vaccine. The receptors come from a man aged 40-49 years with glioma. CDR3s include the opening cysteine and the closing phenylalanine or tryptophan. A D gene is named only where the DNA matches it firmly. Not every row has a clone size; where given, it reads once, few, many or a size class.

size,length,V,D,J,CDR3,DNA
-,16,TRBV4-3,-,TRBJ1-3,CASSQQKDSIWPTIYF,TGCGCCAGCAGCCAGCAAAAGGACTCCATTTGGCCCACCATATATTTT
-,16,TRBV7-6,TRBD2,TRBJ2-3,CASSLWSSGSSDTQYF,TGTGCCAGCAGCTTATGGTCAAGCGGGAGCTCAGATACGCAGTATTTT
-,14,TRBV6-4,TRBD1,TRBJ1-2,CASSDSSQGHGYTF,TGTGCCAGCAGTGACTCGTCACAGGGGCATGGCTACACCTTC
once,14,TRBV5-1,-,TRBJ2-7,CASSESGAFYEQYF,TGCGCCAGCAGCGAGAGTGGGGCCTTCTACGAGCAGTACTTC
-,15,TRBV19,TRBD1,TRBJ2-7,CASSKDRGRSYEQYF,TGTGCCAGTAGTAAAGACAGGGGACGCTCCTACGAGCAGTACTTC
-,14,TRBV18,-,TRBJ2-1,CASLRGSSYNEQFF,TGTGCCAGTCTCCGGGGGAGCTCCTACAATGAGCAGTTCTTC
-,14,TRBV7-8,-,TRBJ2-7,CASSPIPGRNEQYF,TGTGCCAGCAGCCCAATCCCGGGTAGGAACGAGCAGTACTTC
-,14,TRBV7-3,-,TRBJ2-5,CASSLTPRGETQYF,TGTGCCAGCAGCTTAACCCCAAGGGGTGAGACCCAGTACTTC
-,16,TRBV5-4,TRBD1,TRBJ2-3,CASSSTTGGARDTQYF,TGTGCCAGCAGCTCCACGACAGGGGGCGCGAGAGATACGCAGTATTTT
-,15,TRBV18,-,TRBJ2-7,CASSPGQQPKREQYF,TGTGCCAGCTCACCGGGGCAACAGCCTAAACGGGAGCAGTACTTC
-,14,TRBV7-9,-,TRBJ1-2,CASSRTSVYFGYTF,TGTGCCAGCAGCCGAACGAGCGTTTATTTTGGCTACACCTTC
-,15,TRBV5-6,-,TRBJ2-3,CASSKGLGQTDTQYF,TGTGCCAGCAGCAAAGGTCTGGGGCAAACAGATACGCAGTATTTT
-,16,TRBV9,-,TRBJ2-2,CASSALAGTNTGELFF,TGTGCCAGCAGCGCCTTGGCAGGAACGAACACCGGGGAGCTGTTTTTT
-,17,TRBV9,-,TRBJ2-1,CASSVVPGRSSYNEQFF,TGTGCCAGCAGCGTAGTTCCAGGAAGGAGCTCCTACAATGAGCAGTTCTTC
-,13,TRBV7-8,-,TRBJ2-3,CASSFRGTDTQYF,TGTGCCAGCAGCTTCAGGGGCACAGATACGCAGTATTTT
-,14,TRBV7-2,-,TRBJ2-5,CASSLDTGHETQYF,TGTGCCAGCAGCTTAGATACGGGTCACGAGACCCAGTACTTC
-,14,TRBV7-3,-,TRBJ2-3,CASSPRSGTDTQYF,TGTGCCAGCAGCCCCCGTTCTGGCACAGATACGCAGTATTTT
-,14,TRBV29-1,TRBD1,TRBJ2-7,CSVALGQDPYEQYF,TGCAGCGTTGCTTTGGGACAGGATCCCTACGAGCAGTACTTC
-,14,TRBV27,TRBD1,TRBJ2-3,CASRGGESTDTQYF,TGTGCCAGCAGAGGGGGCGAGAGCACAGATACGCAGTATTTT
-,11,TRBV20-1,-,TRBJ2-1,CSARVGQKQFF,TGCAGTGCTAGAGTCGGCCAAAAGCAGTTCTTC
-,11,TRBV5-8,-,TRBJ1-2,CASSPTASYTF,TGTGCCAGCAGTCCGACAGCTTCCTACACCTTC
-,16,TRBV5-8,-,TRBJ2-4,CASSSRGGLAKNIQYF,TGTGCCAGCAGCTCCAGGGGGGGTCTAGCCAAAAACATTCAGTACTTC
-,15,TRBV2,TRBD1,TRBJ1-5,CASGAGQGASQPQHF,TGTGCCAGCGGGGCAGGACAGGGGGCGAGTCAGCCCCAGCATTTT
-,15,TRBV6-5,-,TRBJ2-7,CASSYSLVSAYEQYF,TGTGCCAGCAGTTACTCTCTGGTTTCTGCGTACGAGCAGTACTTC
-,14,TRBV21-1,-,TRBJ2-7,CASRDGRGGCEQYF,TGTGCCAGCAGGGATGGGCGGGGAGGCTGCGAGCAGTACTTC
few,12,TRBV19,-,TRBJ2-4,CASSSLGNIQYF,TGTGCCAGTAGTAGTTTGGGGAACATTCAGTACTTC
-,12,TRBV5-4,TRBD2,TRBJ2-7,CASSFLLAEQYF,TGTGCCAGCAGCTTCCTACTAGCGGAGCAGTACTTC
few,15,TRBV14,TRBD2,TRBJ2-7,CASRGTSGRAGEQYF,TGTGCCAGCCGCGGGACTAGCGGGAGGGCCGGCGAGCAGTACTTC
-,13,TRBV29-1,TRBD1,TRBJ1-2,CSVGAGGNYGYTF,TGCAGCGTTGGTGCAGGGGGCAACTATGGCTACACCTTC
-,16,TRBV11-2,-,TRBJ1-1,CASSLVGGGLDTEAFF,TGTGCCAGCAGCTTAGTAGGCGGGGGGCTTGACACTGAAGCTTTCTTT
-,16,TRBV19,TRBD2,TRBJ2-3,CASSPVGREGTDTQYF,TGTGCCAGTAGCCCTGTGGGGCGGGAGGGGACAGATACGCAGTATTTT